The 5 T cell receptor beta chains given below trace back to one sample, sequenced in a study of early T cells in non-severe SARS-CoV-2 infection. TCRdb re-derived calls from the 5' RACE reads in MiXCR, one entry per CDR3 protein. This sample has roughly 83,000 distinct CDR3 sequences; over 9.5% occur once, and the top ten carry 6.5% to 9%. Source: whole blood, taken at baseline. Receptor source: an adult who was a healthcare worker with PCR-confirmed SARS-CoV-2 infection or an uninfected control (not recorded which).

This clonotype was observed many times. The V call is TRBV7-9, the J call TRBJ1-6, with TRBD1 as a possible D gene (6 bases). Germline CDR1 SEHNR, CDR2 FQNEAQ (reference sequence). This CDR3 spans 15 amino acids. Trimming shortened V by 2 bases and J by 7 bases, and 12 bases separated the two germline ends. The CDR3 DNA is TGTGCCAGCAGCTTACGGCAGGGGTCGAATTCACCCCTCCACTTT. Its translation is CASSLRQGSNSPLHF.

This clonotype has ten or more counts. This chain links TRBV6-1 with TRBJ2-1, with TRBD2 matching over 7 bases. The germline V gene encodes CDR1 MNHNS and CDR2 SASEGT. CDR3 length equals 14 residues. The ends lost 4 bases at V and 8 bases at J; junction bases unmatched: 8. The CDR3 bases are TGTGCCAGCAGTGGATTGCGGGAGTACGATGAGCAGTTCTTC. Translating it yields CASSGLREYDEQFF.

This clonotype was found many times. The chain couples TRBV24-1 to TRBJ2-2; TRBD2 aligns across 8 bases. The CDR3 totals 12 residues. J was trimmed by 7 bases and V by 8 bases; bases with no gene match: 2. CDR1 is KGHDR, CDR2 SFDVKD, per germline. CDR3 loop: CATTTSGGELFF. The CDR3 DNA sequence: TGTGCCACCACTACTAGCGGCGGGGAGCTGTTTTTT.

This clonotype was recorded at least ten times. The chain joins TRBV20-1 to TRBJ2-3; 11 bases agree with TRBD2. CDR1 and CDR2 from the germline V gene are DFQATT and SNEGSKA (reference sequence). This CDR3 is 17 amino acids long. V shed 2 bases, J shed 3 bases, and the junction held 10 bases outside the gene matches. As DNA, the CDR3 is TGCAGTGCTAGACACGAAAATCTAGCGGGAGGTACAGATACGCAGTATTTT. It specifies CSARHENLAGGTDTQYF.

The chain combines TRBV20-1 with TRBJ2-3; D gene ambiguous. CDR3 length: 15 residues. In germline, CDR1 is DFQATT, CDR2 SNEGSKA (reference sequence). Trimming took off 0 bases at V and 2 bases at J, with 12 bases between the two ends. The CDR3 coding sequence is TGCAGTGCTAGAGATCCAGGCCCCTACACAGATACGCAGTATTTT. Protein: CSARDPGPYTDTQYF.